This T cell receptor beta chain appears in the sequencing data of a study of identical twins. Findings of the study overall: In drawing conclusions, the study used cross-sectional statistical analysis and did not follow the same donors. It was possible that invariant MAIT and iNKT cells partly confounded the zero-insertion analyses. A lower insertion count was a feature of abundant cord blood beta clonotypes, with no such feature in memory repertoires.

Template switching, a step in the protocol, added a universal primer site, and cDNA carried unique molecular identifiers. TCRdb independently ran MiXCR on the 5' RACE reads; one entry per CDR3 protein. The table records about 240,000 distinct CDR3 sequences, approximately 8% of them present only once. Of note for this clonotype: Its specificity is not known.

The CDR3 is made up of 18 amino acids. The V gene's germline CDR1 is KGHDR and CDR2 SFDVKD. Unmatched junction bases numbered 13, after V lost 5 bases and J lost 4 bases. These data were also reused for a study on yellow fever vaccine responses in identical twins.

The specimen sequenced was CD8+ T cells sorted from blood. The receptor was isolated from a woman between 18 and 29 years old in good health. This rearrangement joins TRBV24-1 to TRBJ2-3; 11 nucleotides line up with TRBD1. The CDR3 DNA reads TGTGCCACCAGTGCCTTGGGGACAGGGGGATTTTCCCCAGATACGCAGTATTTT. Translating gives CATSALGTGGFSPDTQYF.